This TCR beta chain was obtained from a study of beta chain features in type 1 diabetes. All of the isolated RNA was reverse transcribed, so expressed TCRB transcripts were sequenced. The method was immunoSEQ multiplex PCR; TCRdb's version includes in-frame clones alone and lacks a portion of them. The sample lists some 410,000 clones, 10% to 12% occurring once. CDR3 size: 11 residues. Trimming cost V 5 bases and J 13 bases, with 14 bases left between them. Per the germline V gene, CDR1 is LNHDA and CDR2 is SQIVND (reference sequence). This clone was detected only a few times. The receptor was derived from a woman aged 18-29 years in good health. The chain links TRBV19 to TRBJ1-2; tentatively, D is TRBD1 (6 bases). Specimen: naive CD4+ T cells from blood. This CDR3 is CASSSRTVTTF. Here the CDR3 DNA reads TGTGCCAGTAGTTCAAGGACAGTTACCACCTTC.